This TCR beta chain was observed in a study of blood T cell repertoires in COVID-19. The CDR3 loop spans 16 amino acids. V gave up 4 bases and J gave up 5 bases; unmatched junction bases: 12. Germline V gene lookup returns CDR1 SGHNT and CDR2 YYREEE (reference sequence). The method was immunoSEQ multiplex PCR; TCRdb's version includes in-frame clones alone and lacks a portion of them. The table records 65,000 to 85,000 clones, around nine tenths of them present only once. The sequencing input was peripheral blood. The chain carries TRBV5-4 and TRBJ2-3, with 8 bases identical to TRBD2. The clonotype was recovered from a human donor in a cohort sampled during active COVID-19. This CDR3 is CASSRRGGPTKDTQYF. DNA for the CDR3: TGTGCCAGCAGCCGTCGCGGGGGGCCGACTAAAGATACGCAGTATTTT.